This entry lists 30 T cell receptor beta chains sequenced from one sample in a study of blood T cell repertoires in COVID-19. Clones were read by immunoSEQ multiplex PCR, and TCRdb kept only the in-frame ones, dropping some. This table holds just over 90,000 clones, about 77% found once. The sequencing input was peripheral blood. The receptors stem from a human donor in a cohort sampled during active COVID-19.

The CDR3 loop reads CASSALGSEQYF. The DNA of the CDR3 is TGTGCCAGCAGCGCGTTGGGGAGCGAGCAGTACTTC. V is TRBV5-6 and J is TRBJ2-7, with a possible D match to TRBD2 (5 bases). Germline V CDR1 and CDR2: SGHDT, YYEEEE. The CDR3 is 12 amino acids. Trimming pared 4 bases from V and 6 bases from J, leaving 11 bases between.

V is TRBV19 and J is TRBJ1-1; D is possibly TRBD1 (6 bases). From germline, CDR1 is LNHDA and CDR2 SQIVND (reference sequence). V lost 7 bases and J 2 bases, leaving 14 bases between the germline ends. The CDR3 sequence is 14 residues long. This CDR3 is CASTAGQTNTEAFF. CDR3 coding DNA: TGTGCCAGTACCGCTGGACAGACTAACACTGAAGCTTTCTTT.

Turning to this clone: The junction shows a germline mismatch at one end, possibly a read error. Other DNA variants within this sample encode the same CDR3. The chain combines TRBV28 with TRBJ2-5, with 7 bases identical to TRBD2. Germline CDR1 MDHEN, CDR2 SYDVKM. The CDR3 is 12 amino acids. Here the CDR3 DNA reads TGTGCTAGCAGACGTCCGGGACTACCAGAGTACTTC. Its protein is CASRRPGLPEYF.

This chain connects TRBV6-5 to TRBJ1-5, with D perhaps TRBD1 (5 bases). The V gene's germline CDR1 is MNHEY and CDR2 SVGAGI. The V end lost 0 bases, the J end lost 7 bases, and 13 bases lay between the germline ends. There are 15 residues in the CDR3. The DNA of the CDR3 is TGTGCCAGCAGTTACTCGCGAGACAGAACGCAGCCCCAGCATTTT. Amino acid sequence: CASSYSRDRTQPQHF.

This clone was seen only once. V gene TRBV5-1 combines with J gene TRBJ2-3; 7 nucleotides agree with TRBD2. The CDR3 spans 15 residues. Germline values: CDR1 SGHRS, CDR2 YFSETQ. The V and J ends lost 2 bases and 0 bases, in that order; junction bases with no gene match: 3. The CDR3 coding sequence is TGCGCCAGCAGCTTAACAGCGGGGAGCACAGATACGCAGTATTTT. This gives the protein CASSLTAGSTDTQYF.

Here the CDR3 reads CAIESGATYEQYF. CDR3 bases: TGTGCCATCGAGAGCGGGGCGACCTACGAGCAGTACTTC. The chain is built from TRBV10-3 and TRBJ2-7; 7 bases map to TRBD2. V gave up 8 bases and J gave up 2 bases; unmatched junction bases: 6. This CDR3 spans 13 amino acids. CDR1 ENHRY and CDR2 SYGVKD come from the germline V gene.

CDR3 sequence: CASRTPTGAQHF. CDR3 nucleotide sequence: TGTGCCAGCAGAACCCCGACAGGGGCCCAGCATTTT. The chain has TRBV28 and TRBJ1-5; TRBD1 agrees at 8 bases. Germline assignment: CDR1 MDHEN and CDR2 SYDVKM. The J segment lost 11 bases and the V segment lost 6 bases, leaving 6 bases of the junction unmatched. This CDR3 has 12 residues.

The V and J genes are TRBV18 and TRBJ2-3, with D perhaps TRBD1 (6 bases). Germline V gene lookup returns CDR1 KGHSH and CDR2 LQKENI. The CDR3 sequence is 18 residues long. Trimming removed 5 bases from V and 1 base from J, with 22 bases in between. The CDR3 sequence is CASSWAQGSLSGTDTQYF. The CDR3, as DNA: TGTGCCAGCTCATGGGCCCAGGGGTCTTTATCAGGCACAGATACGCAGTATTTT.

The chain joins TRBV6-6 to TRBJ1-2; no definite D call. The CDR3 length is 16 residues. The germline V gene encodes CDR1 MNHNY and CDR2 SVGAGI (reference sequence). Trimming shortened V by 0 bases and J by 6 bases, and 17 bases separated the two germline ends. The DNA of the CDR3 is TGTGCCAGCAGTTACTCGAACTCATTGAGGGTCCATGGCTACACCTTC. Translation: CASSYSNSLRVHGYTF.

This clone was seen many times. The CDR3 DNA reads TGTGCCAGCAGTGAACGGAGGGGTAGGGGGCGTGATGGCTACACCTTC. This gives the protein CASSERRGRGRDGYTF. This rearrangement joins TRBV2 to TRBJ1-2; 7 bases are shared with TRBD1. Germline CDR1 SNHLY, CDR2 FYNNEI. The CDR3 extends over 16 amino acids. V gave up 2 bases and J gave up 6 bases; unmatched junction bases: 12.

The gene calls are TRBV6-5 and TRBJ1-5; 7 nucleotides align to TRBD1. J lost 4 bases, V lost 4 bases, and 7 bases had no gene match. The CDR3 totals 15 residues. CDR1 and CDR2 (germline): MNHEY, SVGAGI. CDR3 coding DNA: TGTGCCAGCAGTTTGGGGGACAGTCGAAATCAGCCCCAGCATTTT. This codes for CASSLGDSRNQPQHF.

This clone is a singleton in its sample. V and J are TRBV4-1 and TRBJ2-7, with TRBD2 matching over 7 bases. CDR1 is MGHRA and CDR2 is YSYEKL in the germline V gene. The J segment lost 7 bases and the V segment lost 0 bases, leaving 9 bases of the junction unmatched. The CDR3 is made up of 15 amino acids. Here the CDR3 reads CASSQDSAGVGEQYF. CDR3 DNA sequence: TGCGCCAGCAGCCAAGATTCGGCGGGAGTCGGTGAGCAGTACTTC.

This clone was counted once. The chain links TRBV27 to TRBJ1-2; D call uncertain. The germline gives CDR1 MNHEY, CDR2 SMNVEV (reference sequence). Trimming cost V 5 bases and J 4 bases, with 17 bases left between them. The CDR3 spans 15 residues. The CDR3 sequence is CASSRNPTTLYGYTF. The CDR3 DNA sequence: TGTGCCAGCAGTCGAAACCCCACGACTCTCTATGGCTACACCTTC.

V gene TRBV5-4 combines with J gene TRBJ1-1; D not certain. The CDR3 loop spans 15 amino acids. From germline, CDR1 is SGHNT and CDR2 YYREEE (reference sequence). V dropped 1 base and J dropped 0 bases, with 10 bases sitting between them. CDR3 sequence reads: CASSLPGNMNTEAFF. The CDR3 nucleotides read TGTGCCAGCAGCTTGCCTGGCAACATGAACACTGAAGCTTTCTTT.

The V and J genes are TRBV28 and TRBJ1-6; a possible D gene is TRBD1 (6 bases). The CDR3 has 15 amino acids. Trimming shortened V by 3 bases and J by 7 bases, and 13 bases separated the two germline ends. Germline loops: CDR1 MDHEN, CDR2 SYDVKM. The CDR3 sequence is CASSFYRVLNSPLHF. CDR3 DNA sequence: TGTGCCAGCAGTTTCTACAGGGTTCTCAATTCACCCCTCCACTTT.

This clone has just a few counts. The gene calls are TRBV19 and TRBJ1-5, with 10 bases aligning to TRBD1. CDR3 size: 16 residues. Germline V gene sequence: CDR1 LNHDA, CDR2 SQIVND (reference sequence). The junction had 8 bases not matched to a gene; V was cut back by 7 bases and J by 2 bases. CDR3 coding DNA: TGTGCCAGTACCAGGACAGGGGGAGGTGGCAATCAGCCCCAGCATTTT. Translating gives CASTRTGGGGNQPQHF.

In DNA, the CDR3 is TGTGCCGCGGGAGGGCGCTACAATGAGCAGTTCTTC. As protein: CAAGGRYNEQFF. The chain recombines TRBV28 with TRBJ2-1; 9 bases map to TRBD2. The CDR3 spans 12 residues. The V gene's germline CDR1 is MDHEN and CDR2 SYDVKM. With 11 bases clipped from V and 3 bases from J, the junction kept 2 bases outside the gene matches. Together with reference TRBV28 and TRBJ2-1, the CDR3 gives the full variable domain: DVKVTQSSRYLVKRTGEKVFLECVQDMDHENMFWYRQDPGLGLRLIYFSYDVKMKEKGDIPEGYSVSREKKERFSLILESASTNQTSMYLCAAGGRYNEQFFGPGTRLTVL.

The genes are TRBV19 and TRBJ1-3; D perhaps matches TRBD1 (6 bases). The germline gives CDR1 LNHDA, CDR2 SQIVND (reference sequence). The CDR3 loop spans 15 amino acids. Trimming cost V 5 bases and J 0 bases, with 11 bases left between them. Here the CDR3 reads CASSSTGTSGNTIYF. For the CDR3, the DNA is TGTGCCAGTAGTTCCACAGGGACCTCTGGAAACACCATATATTTT.

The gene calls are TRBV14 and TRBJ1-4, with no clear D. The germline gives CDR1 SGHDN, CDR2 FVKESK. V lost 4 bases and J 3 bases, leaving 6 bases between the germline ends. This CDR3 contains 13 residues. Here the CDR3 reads CASSRAPNEKLFF. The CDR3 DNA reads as TGTGCCAGCAGCCGGGCACCTAATGAAAAACTGTTTTTT. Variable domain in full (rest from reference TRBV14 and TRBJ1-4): EAGVTQFPSHSVIEKGQTVTLRCDPISGHDNLYWYRRVMGKEIKFLLHFVKESKQDESGMPNNRFLAERTGGTYSTLKVQPAELEDSGVYFCASSRAPNEKLFFGSGTQLSVL.

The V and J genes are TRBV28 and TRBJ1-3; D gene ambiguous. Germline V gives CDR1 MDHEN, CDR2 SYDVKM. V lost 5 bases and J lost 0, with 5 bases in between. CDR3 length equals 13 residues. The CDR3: CASSRSSGNTIYF. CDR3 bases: TGTGCCAGCAGTAGGAGCTCTGGAAACACCATATATTTT.

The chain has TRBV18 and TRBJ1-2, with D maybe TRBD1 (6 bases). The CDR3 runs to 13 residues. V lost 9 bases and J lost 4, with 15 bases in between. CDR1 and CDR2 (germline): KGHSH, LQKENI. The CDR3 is CASQDSLGYGYTF. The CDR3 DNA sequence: TGTGCCAGTCAGGACAGCCTGGGCTATGGCTACACCTTC. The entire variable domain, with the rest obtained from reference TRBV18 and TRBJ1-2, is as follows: NAGVMQNPRHLVRRRGQEARLRCSPMKGHSHVYWYRQLPEEGLKFMVYLQKENIIDESGMPKERFSAEFPKEGPSILRIQQVVRGDSAAYFCASQDSLGYGYTFGSGTRLTVV.

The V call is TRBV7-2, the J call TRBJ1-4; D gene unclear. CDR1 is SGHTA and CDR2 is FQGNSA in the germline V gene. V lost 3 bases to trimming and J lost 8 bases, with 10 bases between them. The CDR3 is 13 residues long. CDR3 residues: CASSFDGWEKLFF. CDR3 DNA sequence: TGTGCCAGCAGCTTCGACGGGTGGGAAAAACTGTTTTTT.

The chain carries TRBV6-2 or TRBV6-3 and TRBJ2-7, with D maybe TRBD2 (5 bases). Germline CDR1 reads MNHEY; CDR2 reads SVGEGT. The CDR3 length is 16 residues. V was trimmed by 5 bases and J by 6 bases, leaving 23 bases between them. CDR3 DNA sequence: TGTGCCAGCAGTCTTGCTAGCTCCCTAAGTCCTCCCGAGCAGTACTTC. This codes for CASSLASSLSPPEQYF.

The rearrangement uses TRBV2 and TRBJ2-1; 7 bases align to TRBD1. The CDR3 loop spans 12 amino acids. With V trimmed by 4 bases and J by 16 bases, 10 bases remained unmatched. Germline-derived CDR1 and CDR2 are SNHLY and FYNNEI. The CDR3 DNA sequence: TGTGCCAGCAGTGGCCGGGACAGCATGGATTTCTTC. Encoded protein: CASSGRDSMDFF. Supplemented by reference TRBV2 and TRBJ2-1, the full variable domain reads EPEVTQTPSHQVTQMGQEVILRCVPISNHLYFYWYRQILGQKVEFLVSFYNNEISEKSEIFDDQFSVERPDGSNFTLKIRSTKLEDSAMYFCASSGRDSMDFFGPGTRLTVL.

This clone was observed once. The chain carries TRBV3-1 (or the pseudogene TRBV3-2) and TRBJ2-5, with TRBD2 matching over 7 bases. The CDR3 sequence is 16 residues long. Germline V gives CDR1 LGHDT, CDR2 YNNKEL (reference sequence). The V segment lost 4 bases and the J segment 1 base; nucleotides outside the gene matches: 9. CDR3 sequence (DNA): TGTGCCAGCAGCCCCCGGACTAGGAGTTCCCAAGAGACCCAGTACTTC. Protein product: CASSPRTRSSQETQYF.

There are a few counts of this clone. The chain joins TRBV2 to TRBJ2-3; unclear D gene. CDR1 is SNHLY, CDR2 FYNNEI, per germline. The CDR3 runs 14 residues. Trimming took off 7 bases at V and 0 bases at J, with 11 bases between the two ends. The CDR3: CASKWARSTDTQYF. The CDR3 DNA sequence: TGTGCCAGCAAGTGGGCCCGTAGCACAGATACGCAGTATTTT.

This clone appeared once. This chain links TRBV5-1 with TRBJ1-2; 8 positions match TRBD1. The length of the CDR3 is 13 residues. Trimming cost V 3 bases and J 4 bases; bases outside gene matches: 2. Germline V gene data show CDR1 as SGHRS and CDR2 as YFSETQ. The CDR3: CASSSQGGYGYTF. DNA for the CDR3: TGCGCCAGCAGCTCACAGGGGGGCTATGGCTACACCTTC.

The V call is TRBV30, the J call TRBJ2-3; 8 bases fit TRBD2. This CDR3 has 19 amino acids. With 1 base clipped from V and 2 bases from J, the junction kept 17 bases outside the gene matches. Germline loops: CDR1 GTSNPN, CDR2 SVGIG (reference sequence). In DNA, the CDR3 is TGTGCCTGGAGTGCATACTATGTTCAGCGGGGGTACCACACAGATACGCAGTATTTT. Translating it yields CAWSAYYVQRGYHTDTQYF.

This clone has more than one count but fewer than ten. CDR3 in DNA: TGCGCCAGCAGCGTTGACAGTACCTACGAGCAGTACTTC. Its protein is CASSVDSTYEQYF. The chain carries TRBV5-1 and TRBJ2-7, with a tentative D call TRBD1 (5 bases). The CDR3 is 13 residues long. The V gene's germline CDR1 is SGHRS and CDR2 YFSETQ. V dropped 4 bases and J dropped 2 bases, with 10 bases sitting between them. Drawing the rest from reference TRBV5-1 and TRBJ2-7, the complete variable domain is KAGVTQTPRYLIKTRGQQVTLSCSPISGHRSVSWYQQTPGQGLQFLFEYFSETQRNKGNFPGRFSGRQFSNSRSEMNVSTLELGDSALYLCASSVDSTYEQYFGPGTRLTVT.

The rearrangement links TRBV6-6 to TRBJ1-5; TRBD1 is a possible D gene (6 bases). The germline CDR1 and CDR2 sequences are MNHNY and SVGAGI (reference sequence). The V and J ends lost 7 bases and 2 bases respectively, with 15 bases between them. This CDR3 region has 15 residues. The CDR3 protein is CASTKGGAGNQPQHF. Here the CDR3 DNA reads TGTGCCAGCACCAAGGGGGGGGCAGGCAATCAGCCCCAGCATTTT.